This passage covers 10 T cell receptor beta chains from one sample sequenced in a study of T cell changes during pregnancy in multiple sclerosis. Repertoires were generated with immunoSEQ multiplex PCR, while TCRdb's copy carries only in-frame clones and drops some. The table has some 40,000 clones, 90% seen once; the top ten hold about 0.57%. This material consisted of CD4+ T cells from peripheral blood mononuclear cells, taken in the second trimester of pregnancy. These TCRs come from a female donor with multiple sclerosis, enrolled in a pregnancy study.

CDR3 nucleotide sequence: TGTGCCAGCTCACCAGCAAGCGGAGAAACCTACAATGAGCAGTTCTTC. It yields the protein CASSPASGETYNEQFF. The chain joins TRBV18 to TRBJ2-1; weak D call: TRBD2 (5 bases). The length of the CDR3 is 16 residues. Looked up from germline, CDR1 is KGHSH and CDR2 is LQKENI. The ends were cut back, 2 bases at V and 2 bases at J, with 13 bases in the middle.

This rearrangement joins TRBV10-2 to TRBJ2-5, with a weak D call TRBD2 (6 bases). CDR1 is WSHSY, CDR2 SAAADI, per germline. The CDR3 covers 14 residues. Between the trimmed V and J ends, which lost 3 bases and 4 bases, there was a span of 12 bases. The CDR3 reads CASSEGLALETQYF. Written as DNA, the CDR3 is TGCGCCAGCAGTGAAGGGCTAGCGTTAGAGACCCAGTACTTC.

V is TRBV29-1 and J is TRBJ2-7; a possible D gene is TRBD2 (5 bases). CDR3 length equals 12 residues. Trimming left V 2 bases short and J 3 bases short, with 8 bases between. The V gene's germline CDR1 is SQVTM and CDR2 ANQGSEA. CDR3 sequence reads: CSVESGGYEQYF. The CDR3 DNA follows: TGCAGCGTTGAAAGCGGCGGCTACGAGCAGTACTTC.

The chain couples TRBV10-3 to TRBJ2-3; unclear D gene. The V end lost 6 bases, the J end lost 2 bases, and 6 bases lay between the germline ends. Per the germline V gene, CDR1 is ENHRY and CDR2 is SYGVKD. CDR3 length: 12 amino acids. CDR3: CAISKNTDTQYF. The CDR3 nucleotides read TGTGCCATCAGCAAAAACACAGATACGCAGTATTTT.

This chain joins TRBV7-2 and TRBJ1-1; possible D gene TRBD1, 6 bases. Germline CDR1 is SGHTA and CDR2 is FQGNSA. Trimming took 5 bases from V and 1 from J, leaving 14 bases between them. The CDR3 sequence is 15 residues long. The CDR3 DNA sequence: TGTGCCAGCAGCGAACCCGGGACATCGAACACTGAAGCTTTCTTT. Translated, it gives CASSEPGTSNTEAFF.

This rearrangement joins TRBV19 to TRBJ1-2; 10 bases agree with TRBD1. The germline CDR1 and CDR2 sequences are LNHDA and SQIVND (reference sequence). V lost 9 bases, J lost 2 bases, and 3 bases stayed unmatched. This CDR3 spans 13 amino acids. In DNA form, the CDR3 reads TGTGCCAGCGGGGACAGGGGCAACTATGGCTACACCTTC. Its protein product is CASGDRGNYGYTF.

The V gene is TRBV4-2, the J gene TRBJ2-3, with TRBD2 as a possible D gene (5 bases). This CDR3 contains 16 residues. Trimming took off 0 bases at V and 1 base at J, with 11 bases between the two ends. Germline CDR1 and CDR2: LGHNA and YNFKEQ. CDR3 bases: TGTGCCAGCAGCCAAGATGGCAGCGGAGGCACAGATACGCAGTATTTT. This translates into CASSQDGSGGTDTQYF.

The CDR3: CASSEGRGGYTF. DNA for the CDR3: TGTGCCAGCAGTGAAGGTAGGGGTGGCTACACCTTC. The J gene is TRBJ1-2, the V gene TRBV6-1, with D possibly TRBD1 on 5 matching bases. Per the germline V gene, CDR1 is MNHNS and CDR2 is SASEGT. Between the trimmed V and J ends, which lost 1 base and 7 bases, there was a span of 7 bases. The CDR3 totals 12 residues.

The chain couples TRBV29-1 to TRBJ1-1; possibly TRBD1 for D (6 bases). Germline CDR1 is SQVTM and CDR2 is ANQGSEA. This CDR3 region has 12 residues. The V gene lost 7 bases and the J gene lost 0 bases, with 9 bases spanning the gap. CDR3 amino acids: CSAPGVNTEAFF. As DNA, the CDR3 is TGCAGCGCCCCAGGGGTGAACACTGAAGCTTTCTTT.

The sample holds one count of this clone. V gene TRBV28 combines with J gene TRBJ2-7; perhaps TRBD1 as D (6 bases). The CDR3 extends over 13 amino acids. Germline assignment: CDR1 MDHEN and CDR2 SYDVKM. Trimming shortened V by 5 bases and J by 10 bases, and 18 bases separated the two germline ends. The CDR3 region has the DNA TGTGCCAGCAGTAAAGGACAGCCTGAAGAACAGTACTTC. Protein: CASSKGQPEEQYF.